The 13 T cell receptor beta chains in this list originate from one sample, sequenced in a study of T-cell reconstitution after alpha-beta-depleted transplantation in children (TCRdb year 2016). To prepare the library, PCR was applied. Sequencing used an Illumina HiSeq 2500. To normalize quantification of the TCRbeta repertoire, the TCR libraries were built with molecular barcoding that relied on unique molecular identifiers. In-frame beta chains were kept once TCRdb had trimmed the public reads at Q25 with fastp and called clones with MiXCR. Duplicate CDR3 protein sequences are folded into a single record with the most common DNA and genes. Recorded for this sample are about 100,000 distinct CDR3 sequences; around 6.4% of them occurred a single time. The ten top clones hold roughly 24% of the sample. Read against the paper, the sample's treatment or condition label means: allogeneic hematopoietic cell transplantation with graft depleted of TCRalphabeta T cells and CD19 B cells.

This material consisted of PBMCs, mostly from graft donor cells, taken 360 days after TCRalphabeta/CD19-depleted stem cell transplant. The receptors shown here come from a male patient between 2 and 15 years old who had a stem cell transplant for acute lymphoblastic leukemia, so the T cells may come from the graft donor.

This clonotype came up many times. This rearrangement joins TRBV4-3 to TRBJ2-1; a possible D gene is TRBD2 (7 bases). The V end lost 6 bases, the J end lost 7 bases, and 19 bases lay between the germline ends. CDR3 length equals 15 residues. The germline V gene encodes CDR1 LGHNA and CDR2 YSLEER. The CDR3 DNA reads TGCGCCAGCAGGAAGGGGAGGGGGGGCCGAAATGAGCAGTTCTTC. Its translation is CASRKGRGGRNEQFF.

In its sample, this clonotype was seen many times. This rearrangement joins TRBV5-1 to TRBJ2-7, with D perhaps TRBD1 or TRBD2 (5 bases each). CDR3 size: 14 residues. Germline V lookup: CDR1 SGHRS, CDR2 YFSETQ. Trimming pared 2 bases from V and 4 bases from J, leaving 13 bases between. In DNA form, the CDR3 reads TGCGCCAGCAGCTTCGAGGGGCGAGAATACGAGCAGTACTTC. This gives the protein CASSFEGREYEQYF.

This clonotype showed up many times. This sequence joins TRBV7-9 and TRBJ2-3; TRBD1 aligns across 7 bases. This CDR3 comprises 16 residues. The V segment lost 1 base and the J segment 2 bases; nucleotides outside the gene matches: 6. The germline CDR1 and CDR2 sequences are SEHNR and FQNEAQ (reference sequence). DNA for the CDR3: TGTGCCAGCAGCTTAGGACAGGGAGTGGACACAGATACGCAGTATTTT. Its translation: CASSLGQGVDTDTQYF.

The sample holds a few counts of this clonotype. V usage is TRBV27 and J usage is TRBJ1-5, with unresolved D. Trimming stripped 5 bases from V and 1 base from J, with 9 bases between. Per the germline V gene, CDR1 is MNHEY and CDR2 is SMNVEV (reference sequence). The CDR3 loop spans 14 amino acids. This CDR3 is CASSPLGSNQPQHF. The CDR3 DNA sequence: TGTGCCAGCAGTCCCCTCGGCAGCAATCAGCCCCAGCATTTT.

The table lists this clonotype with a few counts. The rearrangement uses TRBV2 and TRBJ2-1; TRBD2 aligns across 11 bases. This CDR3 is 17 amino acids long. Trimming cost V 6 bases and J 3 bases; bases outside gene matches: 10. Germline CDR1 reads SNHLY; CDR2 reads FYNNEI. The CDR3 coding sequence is TGTGCCAGCAGCCACACTAGCGGGAGATCAGGCTACAATGAGCAGTTCTTC. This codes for CASSHTSGRSGYNEQFF.

In DNA, the CDR3 is TGTGCCTGGACGACACTCAGGGGGGAGGGGGAGACCCAGTACTTC. Amino acids: CAWTTLRGEGETQYF. The chain links TRBV30 to TRBJ2-5; tentatively, D is TRBD1 or TRBD2 (7 bases each). The germline gives CDR1 GTSNPN, CDR2 SVGIG (reference sequence). V was clipped by 4 bases and J by 5 bases, with 20 bases between them. The CDR3 has 15 amino acids.

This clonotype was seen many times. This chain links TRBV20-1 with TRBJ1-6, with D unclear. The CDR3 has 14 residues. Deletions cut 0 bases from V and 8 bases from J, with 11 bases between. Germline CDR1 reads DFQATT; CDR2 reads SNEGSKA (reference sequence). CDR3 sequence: CSAREVWRDSPLHF. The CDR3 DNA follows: TGCAGTGCTAGAGAAGTATGGCGTGATTCACCCCTCCACTTT.

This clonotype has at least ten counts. The CDR3: CASSPRGGGPLTDTQYF. The DNA for the CDR3 is TGTGCCAGCAGCCCCCGGGGAGGGGGTCCTCTCACAGATACGCAGTATTTT. The chain couples TRBV11-2 to TRBJ2-3, with D maybe TRBD2 (7 bases). Germline CDR1 SGHAT, CDR2 FQNNGV. The CDR3 loop spans 17 amino acids. Trimming took 5 bases from V and 2 from J, leaving 20 bases between them.

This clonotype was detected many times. The CDR3 nucleotides read TGTGCCAGTGGACGAGTGGGGACCGGGGGAGCCGGGGAGCTGTTTTTT. This gives the protein CASGRVGTGGAGELFF. This chain connects TRBV12-3 or TRBV12-4 to TRBJ2-2, with a weak D call TRBD2 (6 bases). CDR3 length: 16 amino acids. The V and J ends lost 9 bases and 6 bases respectively, with 23 bases between them.

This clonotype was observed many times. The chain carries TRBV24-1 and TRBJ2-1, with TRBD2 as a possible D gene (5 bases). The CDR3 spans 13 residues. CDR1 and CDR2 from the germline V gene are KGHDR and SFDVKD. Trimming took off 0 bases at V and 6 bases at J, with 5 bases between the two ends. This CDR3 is CATSDLRGNEQFF. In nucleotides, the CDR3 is TGTGCCACCAGTGATTTGCGGGGCAATGAGCAGTTCTTC.

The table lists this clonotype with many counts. CDR3 region: CASSPYRGAGNTIYF. In DNA form, the CDR3 reads TGTGCCAGCAGCCCATACAGGGGGGCTGGAAACACCATATATTTT. V is TRBV12-3 or TRBV12-4 and J is TRBJ1-3; TRBD1 matches at 8 bases. CDR3 length: 15 residues. Trimming cost V 6 bases and J 2 bases; bases outside gene matches: 6.

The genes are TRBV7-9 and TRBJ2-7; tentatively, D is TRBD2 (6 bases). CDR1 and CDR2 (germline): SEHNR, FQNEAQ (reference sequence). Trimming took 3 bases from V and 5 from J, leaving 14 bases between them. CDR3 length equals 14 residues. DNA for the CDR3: TGTGCCAGCAGCTTTGCACGGAGGGTCGACGAGCAGTACTTC. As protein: CASSFARRVDEQYF.

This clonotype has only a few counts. The CDR3 region is CASSVGYFSSGELFF. CDR3 nucleotides: TGTGCCAGCAGCGTAGGATACTTCTCCTCCGGGGAGCTGTTTTTT. The J gene is TRBJ2-2, the V gene TRBV9; the D is unclear. Trimming took off 0 bases at V and 6 bases at J, with 12 bases between the two ends. The CDR3 is 15 amino acids. Per the germline V gene, CDR1 is SGDLS and CDR2 is YYNGEE.